These 22 T cell receptor beta chains came from one sample sequenced in a study of OX40 agonist ivuxolimab in advanced cancers. The method was the immunoSEQ multiplex PCR assay. TCRdb obtained this table from immuneACCESS and retained in-frame rearrangements with V and J assigned. These tables miss some clones; where compared with another copy, unresolved V genes account for less than half of the shortfall, and the remainder is unexplained. The sample contains 20,000 or so clones, around 82% of them found a single time. The top ten clonotypes cover roughly 31% of the sample. The sample consisted of CD4+ or CD8+ T cells sorted from blood, taken in a trial of the OX40 agonist ivuxolimab. All receptors derive from an adult with an advanced solid tumor such as melanoma, head and neck, liver or kidney cancer.

The V call is TRBV5-1, the J call TRBJ2-1; D is tentatively TRBD1 or TRBD2 (5 bases each). Trimming took 0 bases from V and 7 from J, leaving 17 bases between them. There are 16 residues in the CDR3. The germline V gene has CDR1 SGHRS and CDR2 YFSETQ. Here the CDR3 reads CASSLGVRAGANEQFF. CDR3 nucleotide sequence: TGCGCCAGCAGCTTGGGGGTGAGGGCCGGGGCGAATGAGCAGTTCTTC.

The chain employs TRBV12-5 and TRBJ1-5; D is unclear. CDR3 length equals 18 residues. Trimming shortened V by 7 bases and J by 0 bases, and 22 bases separated the two germline ends. Germline assignment: CDR1 LGHNT and CDR2 FRNRAP. CDR3 nucleotides: TGTGCTAGTGCCCTTTCATTTAGGGAGATTAATAGCAATCAGCCCCAGCATTTT. Translation: CASALSFREINSNQPQHF.

The CDR3: CASSFSGSGYEQYF. The CDR3, as DNA: TGCGCCAGCAGCTTTAGCGGGAGCGGGTACGAGCAGTACTTC. The J gene is TRBJ2-7, the V gene TRBV5-1; TRBD2 matches at 9 bases. Germline-derived CDR1 and CDR2 are SGHRS and YFSETQ. The CDR3 is 14 residues long. V shed 2 bases, J shed 4 bases, and the junction held 4 bases outside the gene matches.

The chain carries TRBV7-9 and TRBJ2-2; D unresolved. In germline, CDR1 is SEHNR, CDR2 FQNEAQ (reference sequence). CDR3 length equals 13 residues. Deletions cut 4 bases from V and 7 bases from J, with 10 bases between. In DNA form, the CDR3 reads TGTGCCAGCAGCTACCCCGGTGACGGGGAGCTGTTTTTT. This codes for CASSYPGDGELFF.

This sequence joins TRBV9 and TRBJ2-7; perhaps D is TRBD1 or TRBD2 (5 bases each). V was trimmed by 0 bases and J by 2 bases, leaving 15 bases between them. This CDR3 spans 16 amino acids. Germline V gene lookup returns CDR1 SGDLS and CDR2 YYNGEE. CDR3 sequence: CASSVGGEWDPYEQYF. In DNA, the CDR3 is TGTGCCAGCAGCGTAGGAGGGGAATGGGACCCCTACGAGCAGTACTTC.

This rearrangement joins TRBV18 to TRBJ2-7; perhaps TRBD2 as D (5 bases). This CDR3 contains 14 residues. Trimming took 2 bases from V and 2 from J, leaving 10 bases between them. Germline loops: CDR1 KGHSH, CDR2 LQKENI. The CDR3 DNA follows: TGTGCCAGCTCACCAGGAGGAACCCCCTACGAGCAGTACTTC. Protein sequence: CASSPGGTPYEQYF.

The V call is TRBV7-3, the J call TRBJ2-1, with D tentatively TRBD2 (5 bases). V lost 1 base, J lost 4 bases, and 11 bases lay in between. Germline V gene data show CDR1 as SGHTA and CDR2 as FQGTGA. This CDR3 has 15 amino acids. CDR3 coding DNA: TGTGCCAGCAGCTTAAGGTCGGACTCTTACAATGAGCAGTTCTTC. Its protein is CASSLRSDSYNEQFF. The complete variable domain, with remaining parts taken from reference TRBV7-3 and TRBJ2-1, reads GAGVSQTPSNKVTEKGKYVELRCDPISGHTALYWYRQSLGQGPEFLIYFQGTGAADDSGLPNDRFFAVRPEGSVSTLKIQRTERGDSAVYLCASSLRSDSYNEQFFGPGTRLTVL.

The rearrangement links TRBV15 to TRBJ2-7; 14 positions match TRBD2. The junction had 7 bases not matched to a gene; V was cut back by 8 bases and J by 7 bases. This CDR3 is 14 amino acids long. Germline CDR1 reads LNHNV; CDR2 reads YYDKDF (reference sequence). The CDR3 loop reads CATQKTSGRGEQYF. Written as DNA, the CDR3 is TGTGCCACCCAAAAGACTAGCGGGAGGGGTGAGCAGTACTTC.

The chain carries TRBV6-5 and TRBJ2-5, with a tentative D call TRBD2 (7 bases). The V end was cut by 2 bases, the J end by 3 bases, with 10 bases between. The CDR3 spans 14 residues. Germline V CDR1 and CDR2: MNHEY, SVGAGI. Here the CDR3 DNA reads TGTGCCAGCAGTTACCGGGGGGACAAAGAGACCCAGTACTTC. It encodes CASSYRGDKETQYF.

The sample holds a few counts of this clone. This chain joins TRBV20-1 and TRBJ1-1; D call uncertain. V dropped 6 bases and J dropped 4 bases, with 9 bases sitting between them. CDR1 and CDR2 (germline): DFQATT, SNEGSKA (reference sequence). There are 11 residues in the CDR3. In DNA, the CDR3 is TGCAGTGCCACCAGTCCCACTGAAGCTTTCTTT. Its translation: CSATSPTEAFF.

The chain couples TRBV14 to TRBJ1-6, with D possibly matching TRBD1 (6 bases). CDR3 length equals 16 residues. The V gene's germline CDR1 is SGHDN and CDR2 FVKESK. Trimming took off 2 bases at V and 6 bases at J, with 14 bases between the two ends. The CDR3 nucleotides are TGTGCCAGCAGCCAACGACAGGACTTTGGTAATTCACCCCTCCACTTT. Its protein product is CASSQRQDFGNSPLHF.

The chain carries TRBV5-6 and TRBJ2-2; D gene unclear. Germline V gene data show CDR1 as SGHDT and CDR2 as YYEEEE. The ends were cut back, 2 bases at V and 1 base at J, with 12 bases in the middle. This CDR3 comprises 16 residues. CDR3 sequence reads: CASSFYPRVNTGELFF. In DNA form, the CDR3 reads TGTGCCAGCAGCTTTTATCCCAGAGTGAACACCGGGGAGCTGTTTTTT.

The chain joins TRBV2 to TRBJ2-7; perhaps TRBD1 as D (5 bases). V lost 8 bases and J 5 bases, leaving 16 bases between the germline ends. Looked up from germline, CDR1 is SNHLY and CDR2 is FYNNEI. The CDR3 runs to 13 residues. The CDR3 coding sequence is TGTGCCAGCGATGTGGGGCCCTACGACGAGCAGTACTTC. Encoded protein: CASDVGPYDEQYF. Full variable domain (rest looked up from reference TRBV2 and TRBJ2-7): EPEVTQTPSHQVTQMGQEVILRCVPISNHLYFYWYRQILGQKVEFLVSFYNNEISEKSEIFDDQFSVERPDGSNFTLKIRSTKLEDSAMYFCASDVGPYDEQYFGPGTRLTVT.

V gene TRBV30 combines with J gene TRBJ2-3; unclear D gene. Trimming removed 4 bases from V and 2 bases from J, with 10 bases in between. Per the germline V gene, CDR1 is GTSNPN and CDR2 is SVGIG (reference sequence). The CDR3 runs 13 residues. The CDR3 DNA reads as TGTGCCTGGAATCCAGGCCTCACAGATACGCAGTATTTT. This translates into CAWNPGLTDTQYF.

In its sample, this clone was seen once. V gene TRBV28 combines with J gene TRBJ1-2, with a possible D match to TRBD1 (5 bases). The V end was cut by 10 bases, the J end by 1 base, with 19 bases between. The germline CDR1 and CDR2 sequences are MDHEN and SYDVKM. The CDR3 runs 15 residues. In DNA, the CDR3 is TGTGCCACAGAGACTGGGGGGGGAGGTAACTATGGCTACACCTTC. It is translated as CATETGGGGNYGYTF.

This chain uses TRBV12-5 with TRBJ1-2, with D possibly TRBD1 on 5 matching bases. Germline V CDR1 and CDR2: LGHNT, FRNRAP. The V and J ends lost 3 bases and 7 bases respectively, with 12 bases between them. The CDR3 is 13 residues long. DNA for the CDR3: TGTGCTAGTGGTTTAGGCCAGGGTGGTGGCTACACCTTC. Residues: CASGLGQGGGYTF. Drawing the rest from reference TRBV12-5 and TRBJ1-2, the complete variable domain is DARVTQTPRHKVTEMGQEVTMRCQPILGHNTVFWYRQTMMQGLELLAYFRNRAPLDDSGMPKDRFSAEMPDATLATLKIQPSEPRDSAVYFCASGLGQGGGYTFGSGTRLTVV.

The chain employs TRBV19 and TRBJ1-1, with D maybe TRBD1 (5 bases). The V end was cut by 7 bases, the J end by 6 bases, with 21 bases between. Germline CDR1 and CDR2: LNHDA and SQIVND (reference sequence). This CDR3 comprises 15 residues. CDR3 loop: CASTPGGAGVAEAFF. CDR3 nucleotide sequence: TGTGCCAGTACCCCAGGTGGGGCGGGGGTGGCTGAAGCTTTCTTT.

The CDR3 reads CASSPRGGLGQPQHF. Written as DNA, the CDR3 is TGTGCCAGCAGCCCCCGCGGCGGCCTTGGTCAGCCCCAGCATTTT. The chain joins TRBV7-8 to TRBJ1-5; D is unclear. V lost 5 bases, J lost 6 bases, and 17 bases lay in between. This CDR3 region has 15 residues. The V gene's germline CDR1 is SGHVS and CDR2 FQNEAQ.

CDR3 residues: CASSQDAQNYYEQYF. CDR3 nucleotides: TGTGCCAGCAGCCAAGATGCGCAGAATTACTACGAGCAGTACTTC. The rearrangement uses TRBV4-2 and TRBJ2-7; unclear D gene. CDR1 is LGHNA and CDR2 is YNFKEQ in the germline V gene. V was shortened by 0 bases and J by 3 bases, with 12 bases between the two germline ends. This CDR3 is built from 15 residues.

The V gene is TRBV5-4, the J gene TRBJ2-7, with TRBD2 identical over 7 bases. Germline values: CDR1 SGHNT, CDR2 YYREEE (reference sequence). V lost 0 bases and J lost 5; bases outside the gene matches: 5. This CDR3 spans 14 amino acids. CDR3 amino acids: CASSLGGGNNEQYF. The CDR3 nucleotides read TGTGCCAGCAGCTTGGGGGGAGGGAATAACGAGCAGTACTTC. Drawing the rest from reference TRBV5-4 and TRBJ2-7, the complete variable domain is ETGVTQSPTHLIKTRGQQVTLRCSSQSGHNTVSWYQQALGQGPQFIFQYYREEENGRGNFPPRFSGLQFPNYSSELNVNALELDDSALYLCASSLGGGNNEQYFGPGTRLTVT.

This sequence joins TRBV7-3 and TRBJ2-1, with 10 bases lining up with TRBD1. The CDR3 contains 14 residues. Per germline, CDR1 SGHTA and CDR2 FQGTGA. Germline trimming cut 10 bases from V and 8 bases from J; bases unmatched to any gene: 11. CDR3 protein: CATSPGQGWDEQFF. In nucleotides, the CDR3 is TGTGCCACTAGTCCGGGACAGGGGTGGGATGAGCAGTTCTTC.

CDR3: CASSLMGNEQFF. CDR3 coding DNA: TGTGCCAGCAGCTTAATGGGGAATGAGCAGTTCTTC. The chain links TRBV7-3 to TRBJ2-1, with D hard to call. With 1 base removed from V and 7 bases from J, the gap between germline ends came to 5 bases. This CDR3 has 12 residues. The germline CDR1 and CDR2 sequences are SGHTA and FQGTGA.